This TCR beta chain was identified during a study of blood T cell repertoires in COVID-19. Study-level information: T cells, B-cell-depleted T cells, or PBMCs provided the cDNA or gDNA that served as material.

Clones were sequenced by immunoSEQ multiplex PCR, and TCRdb holds only the in-frame ones, with some missing. The table lists 200,000 to 300,000 clones, more than 65% of them singletons. The germline CDR1 and CDR2 sequences are ENHRY and SYGVKD. The V gene end was trimmed by 11 bases and the J gene end by 5 bases; junction bases not matched to a gene: 9. This CDR3 is 13 amino acids long. The rearrangement links TRBV10-3 to TRBJ2-5, with 9 positions matching TRBD1. Sequencing was done on a sample of peripheral blood. The origin of this receptor is a man aged 40-49 years who had recovered from COVID-19. This CDR3 is CAAGTGGRETQYF. The CDR3 nucleotides are TGTGCCGCAGGAACAGGGGGCCGGGAGACCCAGTACTTC.